These 13 T cell receptor beta chains share one sample of origin, sequenced in a study of cytomegalovirus exposure and HLA in healthy donors. With 60 Vbeta and 13 Jbeta primers, the PCR was carried out. Method: immunoSEQ multiplex PCR; TCRdb's copy keeps in-frame clones and lacks some. There are under 130,000 clones in the sample; over 65% occur only once, and more than 6.5% lies in the top ten. Input material: PBMCs. These TCRs come from a man aged 35 to 55 in good health and CMV-seropositive.

A remark on this clone: The junction departs from the called germline gene at one end, perhaps through a read error. J is TRBJ2-6 and V is TRBV11-2; TRBD2 matches 11 bases. CDR1 is SGHAT, CDR2 FQNNGV, per germline. This CDR3 contains 16 residues. The CDR3 loop reads CASRASGRSGANGLTF. CDR3 nucleotide sequence: TGTGCCAGCAGGGCTAGCGGGAGGTCAGGGGCCAACGGCCTGACTTTC.

This clone appeared a few times. This chain links TRBV7-3 with TRBJ2-1; TRBD2 matches 8 bases. This CDR3 is 16 amino acids long. Germline CDR1 reads SGHTA; CDR2 reads FQGTGA. The V gene end was trimmed by 5 bases and the J gene end by 1 base; junction bases not matched to a gene: 7. CDR3 residues: CASSPIAGNSYNEQFF. In DNA form, the CDR3 reads TGTGCCAGCAGCCCTATAGCGGGAAATTCCTACAATGAGCAGTTCTTC.

The gene calls are TRBV11-1 and TRBJ2-7; 7 nucleotides align to TRBD2. This CDR3 is 15 amino acids long. CDR1 and CDR2 (germline): SGHAT, FQDESV (reference sequence). V dropped 3 bases and J dropped 3; count of bases not matched to a gene: 8. The CDR3 loop is CASSFRRETHYEQYF. The DNA of the CDR3 is TGTGCCAGCAGCTTCAGGCGGGAGACCCACTACGAGCAGTACTTC.

The chain couples TRBV7-9 to TRBJ2-6, with D unresolved. The V gene lost 1 base and the J gene lost 0 bases, with 4 bases spanning the gap. In germline, CDR1 is SEHNR, CDR2 FQNEAQ (reference sequence). The CDR3 is 15 amino acids. CDR3 protein: CASSLVASGANVLTF. In nucleotides, the CDR3 is TGTGCCAGCAGCTTAGTGGCCTCTGGGGCCAACGTCCTGACTTTC.

This sequence joins TRBV9 and TRBJ2-1, with a possible D match to TRBD2 (5 bases). CDR3 length: 15 amino acids. CDR1 is SGDLS and CDR2 is YYNGEE in the germline V gene. Trimming pared 1 base from V and 5 bases from J, leaving 13 bases between. The CDR3 protein is CASSVSGNSNNEQFF. In nucleotides, the CDR3 is TGTGCCAGCAGCGTATCGGGGAACTCAAACAATGAGCAGTTCTTC.

For the CDR3, the DNA is TGTGCCAGCAGCTCCTTAAGGGGTGGGGAGACCCAGTACTTC. Translated, it gives CASSSLRGGETQYF. V usage is TRBV7-2 and J usage is TRBJ2-5, with a possible D match to TRBD1 (5 bases). V lost 4 bases and J 5 bases, leaving 14 bases between the germline ends. In germline, CDR1 is SGHTA, CDR2 FQGNSA. The CDR3 extends over 14 amino acids. Complete variable domain (other parts from reference TRBV7-2 and TRBJ2-5): GAGVSQSPSNKVTEKGKDVELRCDPISGHTALYWYRQSLGQGLEFLIYFQGNSAPDKSGLPSDRFSAERTGGSVSTLTIQRTQQEDSAVYLCASSSLRGGETQYFGPGTRLLVL.

This chain links TRBV10-3 with TRBJ1-1; the D gene is possibly TRBD1 (6 bases). This CDR3 spans 14 amino acids. V was clipped by 10 bases and J by 1 base, with 16 bases between them. CDR1 ENHRY and CDR2 SYGVKD come from the germline V gene. The DNA for the CDR3 is TGTGCCACCGGACAGAGCCCTTCGAACACTGAAGCTTTCTTT. Residues: CATGQSPSNTEAFF.

For the CDR3, the DNA is TGTGCCAGCAGCTGGGGCGGGACTTACTACGAGCAGTACTTC. Its protein is CASSWGGTYYEQYF. The chain uses TRBV5-5 and TRBJ2-7; TRBD2 is a possible D gene (6 bases). This CDR3 is 14 amino acids long. Germline CDR1 reads SGHKS; CDR2 reads YYEKEE (reference sequence). The germline V and J ends were trimmed by 3 bases and 3 bases, with 13 bases remaining between them.

V and J are TRBV28 and TRBJ2-7, with 9 bases identical to TRBD2. The CDR3 is 14 residues long. V was clipped by 5 bases and J by 7 bases; unmatched bases: 9. Germline V gene lookup returns CDR1 MDHEN and CDR2 SYDVKM. Here the CDR3 DNA reads TGTGCCAGCAGTAGTATAGCGGGAGCTGGGGAGCAGTACTTC. Protein: CASSSIAGAGEQYF.

This sequence joins TRBV30 and TRBJ2-3; TRBD2 aligns across 13 bases. Germline-derived CDR1 and CDR2 are GTSNPN and SVGIG (reference sequence). The CDR3 is 14 amino acids. The J segment lost 4 bases and the V segment lost 6 bases, leaving 4 bases of the junction unmatched. CDR3 in amino acids: CACGTSGKSDTQYF. The CDR3 coding sequence is TGTGCCTGTGGGACTAGCGGGAAATCAGATACGCAGTATTTT.

This clone was found once. This chain joins TRBV9 and TRBJ2-7, with no clear D. The germline gives CDR1 SGDLS, CDR2 YYNGEE. V shed 10 bases and J shed 3 bases, with 11 bases lying between them. CDR3 length: 11 residues. The CDR3 bases are TGTGCCCGCTGTCCCGGCTACGAGCAGTACTTC. Translated: CARCPGYEQYF.

The chain has TRBV7-2 and TRBJ2-3, with 9 bases that match TRBD2. The CDR3 consists of 16 residues. Unmatched junction bases numbered 8, after V lost 2 bases and J lost 5 bases. Per the germline V gene, CDR1 is SGHTA and CDR2 is FQGNSA. CDR3 residues: CASSLMGAGGRDTQYF. CDR3 coding DNA: TGTGCCAGCAGCTTAATGGGTGCGGGAGGGAGAGATACGCAGTATTTT.

About this clone: The junction does not match germline at one end; this may be a read error. This chain connects TRBV7-9 to TRBJ2-6, with D maybe TRBD1 (5 bases). Germline V lookup: CDR1 SEHNR, CDR2 FQNEAQ (reference sequence). This CDR3 has 16 residues. CDR3 bases: TGTGCCAGCAGCCCGCCCCAGGGTGCTGGGGCCAACGGCCTGACTTTC. It codes for CASSPPQGAGANGLTF.